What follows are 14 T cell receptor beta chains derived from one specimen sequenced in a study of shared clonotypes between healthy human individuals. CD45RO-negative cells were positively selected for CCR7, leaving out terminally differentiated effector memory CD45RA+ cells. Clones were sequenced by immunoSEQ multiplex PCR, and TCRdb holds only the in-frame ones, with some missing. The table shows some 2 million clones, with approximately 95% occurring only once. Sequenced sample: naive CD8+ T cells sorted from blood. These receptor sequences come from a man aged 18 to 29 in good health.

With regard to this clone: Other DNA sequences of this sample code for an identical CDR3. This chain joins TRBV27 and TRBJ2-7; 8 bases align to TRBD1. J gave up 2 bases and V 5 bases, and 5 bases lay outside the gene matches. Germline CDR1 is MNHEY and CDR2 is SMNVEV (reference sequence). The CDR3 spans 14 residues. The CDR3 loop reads CASSAGTGTYEQYF. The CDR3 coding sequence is TGTGCCAGCAGTGCCGGGACAGGAACCTACGAGCAGTACTTC.

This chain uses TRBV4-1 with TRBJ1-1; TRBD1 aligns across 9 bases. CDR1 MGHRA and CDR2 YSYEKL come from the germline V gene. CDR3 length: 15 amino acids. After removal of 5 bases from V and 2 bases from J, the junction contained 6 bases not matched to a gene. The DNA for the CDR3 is TGCGCCAGCAGCGACCGGGACAGGGCTAACACTGAAGCTTTCTTT. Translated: CASSDRDRANTEAFF.

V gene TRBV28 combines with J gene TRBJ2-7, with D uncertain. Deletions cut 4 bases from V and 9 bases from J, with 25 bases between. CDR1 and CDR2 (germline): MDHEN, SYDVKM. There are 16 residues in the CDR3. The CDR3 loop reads CASSSYTLIPLPGQYF. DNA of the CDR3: TGTGCCAGCAGTTCGTACACTTTAATACCACTCCCAGGGCAGTACTTC. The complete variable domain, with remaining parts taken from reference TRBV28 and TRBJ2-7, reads DVKVTQSSRYLVKRTGEKVFLECVQDMDHENMFWYRQDPGLGLRLIYFSYDVKMKEKGDIPEGYSVSREKKERFSLILESASTNQTSMYLCASSSYTLIPLPGQYFGPGTRLTVT.

The CDR3 coding sequence is TGTGCCAGCAACGCCGGCCCAGGGAGCTCCTACGAGCAGTACTTC. It specifies CASNAGPGSSYEQYF. V is TRBV5-4 and J is TRBJ2-7; D is perhaps TRBD1 or TRBD2 (5 bases each). There are 15 residues in the CDR3. Trimming shortened V by 6 bases and J by 0 bases, and 16 bases separated the two germline ends. Germline CDR1 reads SGHNT; CDR2 reads YYREEE (reference sequence).

The chain's CDR3 is CASSLADTDTQYF. CDR3 bases: TGTGCCAGCAGCTTAGCGGACACAGATACGCAGTATTTT. The rearrangement uses TRBV7-9 and TRBJ2-3; D is uncertain. Trimming removed 0 bases from V and 2 bases from J, with 3 bases in between. Germline V lookup: CDR1 SEHNR, CDR2 FQNEAQ (reference sequence). The CDR3 has 13 residues.

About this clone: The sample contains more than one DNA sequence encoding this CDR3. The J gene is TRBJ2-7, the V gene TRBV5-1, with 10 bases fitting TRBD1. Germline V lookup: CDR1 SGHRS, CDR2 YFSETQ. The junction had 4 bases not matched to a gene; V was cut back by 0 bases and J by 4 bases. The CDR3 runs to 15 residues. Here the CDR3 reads CASSLGQGARYEQYF. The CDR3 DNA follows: TGCGCCAGCAGCTTGGGACAGGGGGCGAGGTACGAGCAGTACTTC. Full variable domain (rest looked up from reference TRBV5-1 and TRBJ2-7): KAGVTQTPRYLIKTRGQQVTLSCSPISGHRSVSWYQQTPGQGLQFLFEYFSETQRNKGNFPGRFSGRQFSNSRSEMNVSTLELGDSALYLCASSLGQGARYEQYFGPGTRLTVT.

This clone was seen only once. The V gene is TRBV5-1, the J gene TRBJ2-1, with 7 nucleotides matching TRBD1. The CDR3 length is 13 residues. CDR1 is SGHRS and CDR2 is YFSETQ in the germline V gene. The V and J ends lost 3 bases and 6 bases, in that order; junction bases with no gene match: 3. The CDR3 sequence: CASSSTGANEQFF. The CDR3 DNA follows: TGCGCCAGCAGCTCAACAGGGGCCAATGAGCAGTTCTTC.

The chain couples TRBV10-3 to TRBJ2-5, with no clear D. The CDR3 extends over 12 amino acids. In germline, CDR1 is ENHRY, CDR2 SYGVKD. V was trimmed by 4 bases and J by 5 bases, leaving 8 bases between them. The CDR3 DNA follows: TGTGCCATCAGTGCGTCACAGGAGACCCAGTACTTC. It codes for CAISASQETQYF.

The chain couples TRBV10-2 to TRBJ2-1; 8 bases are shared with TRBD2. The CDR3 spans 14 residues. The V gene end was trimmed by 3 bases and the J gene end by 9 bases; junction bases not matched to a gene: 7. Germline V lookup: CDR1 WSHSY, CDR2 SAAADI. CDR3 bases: TGCGCCAGCAGTGAACCCGGGGGGGCCACTGAGCAGTTCTTC. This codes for CASSEPGGATEQFF.

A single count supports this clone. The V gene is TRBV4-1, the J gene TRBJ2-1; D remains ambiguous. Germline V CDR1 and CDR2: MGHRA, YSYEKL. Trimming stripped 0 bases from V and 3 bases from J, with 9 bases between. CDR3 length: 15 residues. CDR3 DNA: TGCGCCAGCAGCCAAGATCATGGCGTCTACAATGAGCAGTTCTTC. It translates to CASSQDHGVYNEQFF.

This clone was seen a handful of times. Written as DNA, the CDR3 is TGTGCCATCACATCGAACACCGGGGAGCTGTTTTTT. Its protein is CAITSNTGELFF. The chain carries TRBV10-3 and TRBJ2-2; D gene ambiguous. The CDR3 is made up of 12 amino acids. CDR1 and CDR2 (germline): ENHRY, SYGVKD. V shed 7 bases and J shed 0 bases, with 3 bases lying between them.

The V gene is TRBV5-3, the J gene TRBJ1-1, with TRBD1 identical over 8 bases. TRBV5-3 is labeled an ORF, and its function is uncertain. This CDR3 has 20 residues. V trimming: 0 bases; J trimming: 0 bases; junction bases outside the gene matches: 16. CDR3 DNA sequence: TGTGCCAGAAGCTTGGAGAAGTTTGGACAGGGCCGTCGCATGAACACTGAAGCTTTCTTT. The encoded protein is CARSLEKFGQGRRMNTEAFF.

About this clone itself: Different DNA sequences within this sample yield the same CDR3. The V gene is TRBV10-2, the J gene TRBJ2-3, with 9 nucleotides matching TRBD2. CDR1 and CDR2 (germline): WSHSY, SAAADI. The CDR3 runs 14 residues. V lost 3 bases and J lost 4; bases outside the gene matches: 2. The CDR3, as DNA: TGCGCCAGCAGTGAAGCGGGAGGCCCAGATACGCAGTATTTT. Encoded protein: CASSEAGGPDTQYF.

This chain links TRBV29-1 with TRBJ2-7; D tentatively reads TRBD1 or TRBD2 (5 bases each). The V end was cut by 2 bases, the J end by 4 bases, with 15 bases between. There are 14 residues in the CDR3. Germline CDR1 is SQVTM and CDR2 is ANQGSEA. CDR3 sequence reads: CSVERGASGYEQYF. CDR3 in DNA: TGCAGCGTTGAAAGAGGGGCCTCCGGTTACGAGCAGTACTTC.